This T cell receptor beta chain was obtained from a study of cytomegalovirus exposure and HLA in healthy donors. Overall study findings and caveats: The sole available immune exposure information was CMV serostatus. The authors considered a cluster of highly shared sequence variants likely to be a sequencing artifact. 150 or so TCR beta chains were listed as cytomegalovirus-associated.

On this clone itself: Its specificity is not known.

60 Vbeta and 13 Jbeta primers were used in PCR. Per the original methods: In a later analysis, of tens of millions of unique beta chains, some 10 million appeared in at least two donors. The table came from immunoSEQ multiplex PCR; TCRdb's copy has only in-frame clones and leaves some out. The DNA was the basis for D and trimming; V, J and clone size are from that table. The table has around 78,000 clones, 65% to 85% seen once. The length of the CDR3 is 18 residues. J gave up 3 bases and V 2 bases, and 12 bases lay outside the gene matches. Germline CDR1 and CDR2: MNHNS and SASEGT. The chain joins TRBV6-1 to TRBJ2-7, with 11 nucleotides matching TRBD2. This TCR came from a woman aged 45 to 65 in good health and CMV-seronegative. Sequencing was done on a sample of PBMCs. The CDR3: CASSEPYLTSGSYYEQYF. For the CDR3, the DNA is TGTGCCAGCAGTGAACCTTACCTCACTAGCGGGAGTTACTACGAGCAGTACTTC.